This record concerns one T cell receptor (beta chain) sequence. The antigen remains unidentified. The CDR3 contains 16 residues. Trimming took 0 bases from V and 2 from J, leaving 12 bases between them. Looked up from germline, CDR1 is ENHRY and CDR2 is SYGVKD. The data derive from a study of post-analysis software for immune sequencing data. Prepared TCR beta cDNA libraries contained unique molecular identifiers. MiXCR was run by TCRdb on the PCR reads, yielding one entry per CDR3 protein. The repertoire has 350,000 to 500,000 distinct CDR3 sequences, 30% to 40% of them found once; the top ten carry approximately 7.1%. Study-level points and caveats: Comparison of patients with controls showed about 5 TRBV segments more frequent in patients, TRBV5-6, TRBV5-1 and TRBV20-1 among them. Those with multiple sclerosis, the patient group, showed significantly lower normalized Chao1 diversity than controls.

The gene calls are TRBV10-3 and TRBJ2-3; D uncertain. The TCR was taken from a girl aged 2-9 years with multiple sclerosis. Sequenced: blood. The CDR3 nucleotides read TGTGCCATCAGTGAGTCGCTCTCCACGATCACAGATACGCAGTATTTT. This sequence encodes CAISESLSTITDTQYF.